The present T cell receptor beta chain was sequenced within a study of blood T cell repertoires in COVID-19. Sequencing was performed with immunoSEQ multiplex PCR; in TCRdb, only in-frame clones are kept and a portion is missing. The sample contains about 98,000 clones, around 72% of which appear only once. Germline V gene data show CDR1 as LGHNA and CDR2 as YNFKEQ. Trimming removed 1 base at V and 2 bases at J, with 6 bases between. The CDR3 consists of 13 residues. This clonotype originated in a man between 65 and 80 years old with acute or convalescent COVID-19. Sequenced sample: peripheral blood. The rearrangement joins TRBV4-2 to TRBJ2-7; D is perhaps TRBD2 (5 bases). The CDR3 DNA sequence: TGTGCCAGCAGCCAAGCGCGGGCCTACGAGCAGTACTTC. This encodes CASSQARAYEQYF.